Below, 31 T cell receptor beta chains from the same sample are listed, as sequenced in a study of T cells after yellow fever vaccination. TCRdb independently ran MiXCR on the 5' RACE reads; one entry per CDR3 protein. Here the sample spans 350,000 to 550,000 distinct CDR3 sequences, under 20% being singletons. Sample: PBMCs, taken before the yellow fever booster vaccination. These receptors were collected from a man aged 18 to 30 who received the YFV17D yellow fever vaccine.

This clonotype was seen ten or more times. The rearrangement joins TRBV7-3 to TRBJ2-6; D may be TRBD1 (6 bases). CDR1 is SGHTA and CDR2 is FQGTGA in the germline V gene. V lost 8 bases and J lost 1, with 12 bases in between. This CDR3 contains 15 residues. CDR3 DNA sequence: TGTGCCAGCTCACCTCAGGGGTCTGGGGCCAACGTCCTGACTTTC. Translating gives CASSPQGSGANVLTF. The full variable domain, completed using reference TRBV7-3 and TRBJ2-6, is GAGVSQTPSNKVTEKGKYVELRCDPISGHTALYWYRQSLGQGPEFLIYFQGTGAADDSGLPNDRFFAVRPEGSVSTLKIQRTERGDSAVYLCASSPQGSGANVLTFGAGSRLTVL.

This clonotype was found a few times. The chain has TRBV12-3 or TRBV12-4 and TRBJ2-1; unclear D gene. Deletions cut 6 bases from V and 12 bases from J, with 15 bases between. The CDR3 has 12 residues. CDR3 region: CASSADPLTQFF. For the CDR3, the DNA is TGTGCCAGCAGCGCTGACCCCCTGACGCAGTTCTTC.

J is TRBJ2-3 and V is TRBV20-1; TRBD2 matches at 7 bases. Germline V CDR1 and CDR2: DFQATT, SNEGSKA (reference sequence). V shed 6 bases, J shed 5 bases, and the junction held 11 bases outside the gene matches. This CDR3 spans 14 amino acids. This chain's CDR3 is CSARVRGKGDTQYF. The CDR3 nucleotides are TGCAGTGCCCGCGTGCGGGGGAAGGGAGATACGCAGTATTTT.

This rearrangement joins TRBV9 to TRBJ1-1; D unclear. V was trimmed by 2 bases and J by 1 base, leaving 9 bases between them. CDR3 length: 14 amino acids. The germline V gene has CDR1 SGDLS and CDR2 YYNGEE. CDR3 region: CASSVTGTNTEAFF. CDR3 sequence (DNA): TGTGCCAGCAGCGTGACTGGAACGAACACTGAAGCTTTCTTT.

J is TRBJ1-1 and V is TRBV7-8; D not resolved. Germline V gene data show CDR1 as SGHVS and CDR2 as FQNEAQ. Trimming stripped 5 bases from V and 2 bases from J, with 15 bases between. The CDR3 is 15 amino acids. The CDR3 DNA is TGTGCCAGCAGCACCCGACGGGTCAGCAACACTGAAGCTTTCTTT. It encodes CASSTRRVSNTEAFF.

The V and J genes are TRBV6-6 and TRBJ2-7; TRBD1 might be the D (5 bases). CDR1 and CDR2 (germline): MNHNY, SVGAGI (reference sequence). Trimming stripped 6 bases from V and 2 bases from J, with 11 bases between. CDR3 length equals 13 residues. CDR3 nucleotide sequence: TGTGCCAGCAGAGGACACGAAACCTACGAGCAGTACGTC. Translated: CASRGHETYEQYV.

This clonotype has only a few counts. The V and J genes are TRBV9 and TRBJ2-1; a weak D match, TRBD2 (5 bases). CDR3 length equals 15 residues. V was cut by 2 bases and J by 3 bases, with 12 bases left in between. Germline V CDR1 and CDR2: SGDLS, YYNGEE. CDR3 protein: CASSVGPAGYNEQFF. The CDR3 DNA reads as TGTGCCAGCAGCGTCGGACCTGCGGGCTACAATGAGCAGTTCTTC.

This chain links TRBV20-1 with TRBJ1-3; 7 nucleotides agree with TRBD1. Unmatched junction bases numbered 7, after V lost 6 bases and J lost 5 bases. CDR3 length: 13 residues. Germline lookup yields CDR1 DFQATT and CDR2 SNEGSKA (reference sequence). In DNA, the CDR3 is TGCAGTGCGCCCTTACAGGGGAGAAACACCATATATTTT. This encodes CSAPLQGRNTIYF.

This clonotype was found many times. The chain joins TRBV20-1 to TRBJ2-5; a possible D gene is TRBD2 (5 bases). This CDR3 is 10 amino acids long. In germline, CDR1 is DFQATT, CDR2 SNEGSKA (reference sequence). Deletions cut 6 bases from V and 8 bases from J, with 10 bases between. CDR3 sequence reads: CSARTPTQYF. The CDR3 nucleotides are TGCAGTGCCCGGACTCCTACCCAGTACTTC.

This clonotype was seen a handful of times. This chain links TRBV6-5 with TRBJ2-2; 8 bases map to TRBD1. The CDR3 totals 13 residues. V was pared by 11 bases and J by 4 bases, with 6 bases of the junction left unmatched. Germline V gene data show CDR1 as MNHEY and CDR2 as SVGAGI. The CDR3: CAFRDRLTGELFF. CDR3 sequence (DNA): TGTGCCTTCCGGGACAGGCTCACCGGGGAGCTGTTTTTT.

The CDR3 nucleotides read TGCGCCAGCAGCTTGGAGGGACCTGAGCAGTTCTTC. Translating it yields CASSLEGPEQFF. The gene calls are TRBV5-1 and TRBJ2-1; D assignment may be TRBD1 or TRBD2 (5 bases each). The CDR3 covers 12 residues. Germline loops: CDR1 SGHRS, CDR2 YFSETQ. V was trimmed by 0 bases and J by 9 bases, leaving 7 bases between them.

Regarding this clonotype: A much larger clone differs by one base, so this may be a read error. The chain recombines TRBV27 with TRBJ2-3, with D unresolved. The CDR3 consists of 13 residues. CDR1 and CDR2 (germline): MNHEY, SMNVEV (reference sequence). The CDR3 loop is CASSLLGTVTQYF. CDR3 DNA sequence: TGTGCCAGCAGTTTACTGGGCACAGTTACGCAGTATTTT.

A few counts support this clonotype. V gene TRBV7-6 combines with J gene TRBJ1-2; TRBD1 is a possible D gene (6 bases). The CDR3 consists of 13 residues. Trimming shortened V by 2 bases and J by 6 bases, and 10 bases separated the two germline ends. CDR1 is SGHVS, CDR2 FNYEAQ, per germline. CDR3: CASSLQGLDGYTF. In DNA, the CDR3 is TGTGCCAGCAGCTTACAGGGGCTCGATGGCTACACCTTC.

The V and J genes are TRBV7-3 and TRBJ1-1; 10 bases line up with TRBD1. CDR3 size: 14 residues. CDR1 and CDR2 (germline): SGHTA, FQGTGA. V dropped 4 bases and J dropped 10; count of bases not matched to a gene: 9. DNA of the CDR3: TGTGCCAGCAGCTCCGGGACAGGGGTGGAGGGAGCTTTCTTT. Encoded protein: CASSSGTGVEGAFF. Using reference TRBV7-3 and TRBJ1-1 for the parts outside the CDR3, the full variable domain is GAGVSQTPSNKVTEKGKYVELRCDPISGHTALYWYRQSLGQGPEFLIYFQGTGAADDSGLPNDRFFAVRPEGSVSTLKIQRTERGDSAVYLCASSSGTGVEGAFFGQGTRLTVV.

In this sample, this clonotype turned up a few times. The chain links TRBV27 to TRBJ2-7; 9 bases agree with TRBD2. Germline CDR1 and CDR2: MNHEY and SMNVEV (reference sequence). J lost 2 bases, V lost 3 bases, and 8 bases had no gene match. The CDR3 sequence is 16 residues long. The CDR3 reads CASSFLSPSGAYEQYF. Here the CDR3 DNA reads TGTGCCAGCAGTTTCCTCAGTCCTAGCGGGGCCTACGAGCAGTACTTC.

This chain uses TRBV7-2 with TRBJ1-2; D possibly corresponds to TRBD1 (5 bases). The V end was cut by 2 bases, the J end by 11 bases, with 15 bases between. There are 13 residues in the CDR3. CDR1 SGHTA and CDR2 FQGNSA come from the germline V gene. CDR3 nucleotides: TGTGCCAGCAGCTTACAGGGTCCGGGAATTTACACCTTC. The encoded protein is CASSLQGPGIYTF.

The table lists this clonotype with a few counts. The chain has TRBV7-2 and TRBJ2-7, with D unresolved. The CDR3 is made up of 12 amino acids. Trimming cost V 8 bases and J 1 base, with 9 bases left between them. From germline, CDR1 is SGHTA and CDR2 FQGNSA. The CDR3 nucleotides read TGTGCCAGCGGGCGACATTCCTACGAGCAGTACTTC. This encodes CASGRHSYEQYF.

The V and J genes are TRBV24-1 and TRBJ2-1; 8 nucleotides line up with TRBD1. J was trimmed by 4 bases and V by 12 bases; bases with no gene match: 10. The CDR3 length is 14 residues. CDR1 is KGHDR, CDR2 SFDVKD, per germline. CDR3 in DNA: TGTGCCGCCTCAAGACGACAGGGGTACAATGAGCAGTTCTTC. This sequence encodes CAASRRQGYNEQFF.

This chain joins TRBV4-2 and TRBJ2-3; D is possibly TRBD2 (5 bases). The CDR3 contains 16 residues. V was pared by 4 bases and J by 6 bases, with 20 bases between. In germline, CDR1 is LGHNA, CDR2 YNFKEQ. This chain's CDR3 is CASSPGIPPPRDTQYF. CDR3 sequence (DNA): TGTGCCAGCAGCCCCGGGATACCTCCCCCGCGTGATACGCAGTATTTT.

The chain has TRBV7-2 and TRBJ1-4, with D hard to call. The CDR3 covers 15 residues. Trimming removed 5 bases from V and 7 bases from J, with 17 bases in between. CDR1 and CDR2 (germline): SGHTA, FQGNSA. Written as DNA, the CDR3 is TGTGCCAGCAGCCCCGGGCCCTCAGAGACTGAAAAACTGTTTTTT. This translates into CASSPGPSETEKLFF.

This clonotype was observed a handful of times. This rearrangement joins TRBV20-1 to TRBJ2-7; D ambiguous. This CDR3 contains 14 residues. The germline gives CDR1 DFQATT, CDR2 SNEGSKA (reference sequence). Trimming cost V 0 bases and J 0 bases, with 9 bases left between them. The CDR3 is CSARDPESSYEQYF. DNA of the CDR3: TGCAGTGCTAGAGATCCCGAGAGCTCCTACGAGCAGTACTTC.

Note on this clonotype: One end of the junction is discordant with germline, which a read error may explain. This chain links TRBV20-1 with TRBJ2-3; no firm D call. Germline V gene data show CDR1 as DFQATT and CDR2 as SNEGSKA (reference sequence). The CDR3 extends over 11 amino acids. This CDR3 is CLVSLLGTQYF. The CDR3 DNA is TGTCTCGTATCTCTCCTTGGCACGCAGTATTTT.

Only a few counts were recorded for this clonotype. This chain links TRBV5-1 with TRBJ2-7, with 8 bases aligning to TRBD1. V shed 5 bases, J shed 5 bases, and the junction held 0 bases outside the gene matches. CDR3 length: 11 residues. Germline V gene data show CDR1 as SGHRS and CDR2 as YFSETQ. CDR3 amino acids: CASRTGDEQYF. Written as DNA, the CDR3 is TGCGCCAGCAGGACAGGGGACGAGCAGTACTTC.

In its sample, this clonotype was seen a few times. This chain uses TRBV2 with TRBJ2-2; D unresolved. The germline V gene encodes CDR1 SNHLY and CDR2 FYNNEI. Trimming removed 5 bases at V and 6 bases at J, with 4 bases between. This CDR3 is 11 amino acids long. The CDR3 loop reads CASSRAGELFF. CDR3 bases: TGTGCCAGCAGTAGGGCCGGGGAGCTGTTTTTT.

In this sample, this clonotype turned up a few times. The chain uses TRBV7-3 and TRBJ1-2; no firm D call. The ends were cut back, 2 bases at V and 6 bases at J, with 10 bases in the middle. The CDR3 extends over 13 amino acids. Per the germline V gene, CDR1 is SGHTA and CDR2 is FQGTGA. The CDR3 DNA reads TGTGCCAGCAGCTTAGCGAAGGGCCATGGCTACACCTTC. Protein sequence: CASSLAKGHGYTF.

In its sample, this clonotype was seen a few times. This sequence joins TRBV5-1 and TRBJ1-4; 8 nucleotides agree with TRBD1. Germline V CDR1 and CDR2: SGHRS, YFSETQ. This CDR3 contains 14 residues. Losses at the gene ends were 4 bases for V and 4 bases for J; bases not matched to a gene: 3. The CDR3 DNA is TGCGCCAGCAGCCGGACAGGGCTTAATGAAAAACTGTTTTTT. Its protein product is CASSRTGLNEKLFF.

This chain links TRBV7-6 with TRBJ2-6, with 8 bases that match TRBD1. CDR3 length: 17 residues. CDR1 and CDR2 from the germline V gene are SGHVS and FNYEAQ. J was trimmed by 0 bases and V by 5 bases; bases with no gene match: 6. The DNA of the CDR3 is TGTGCCAGCAGCCTTGGACAGGGTAGCTCTGGGGCCAACGTCCTGACTTTC. This codes for CASSLGQGSSGANVLTF.

The table lists this clonotype with a count of one. The chain combines TRBV4-2 with TRBJ2-5; TRBD1 matches 9 bases. CDR3 length: 13 amino acids. The germline CDR1 and CDR2 sequences are LGHNA and YNFKEQ. Unmatched junction bases numbered 4, after V lost 4 bases and J lost 7 bases. The DNA of the CDR3 is TGTGCCAGCAGCCGACAGGGGGAAGGGACCCAGTACTTC. It encodes CASSRQGEGTQYF.

This clonotype has a handful of counts. V and J are TRBV7-9 and TRBJ2-3, with D tentatively TRBD2 (6 bases). V lost 4 bases and J lost 2, with 10 bases in between. Looked up from germline, CDR1 is SEHNR and CDR2 is FQNEAQ (reference sequence). This CDR3 spans 14 amino acids. The DNA of the CDR3 is TGTGCCAGCAGCTCGGGACTGCACACAGATACGCAGTATTTT. Translation: CASSSGLHTDTQYF.

The chain uses TRBV28 and TRBJ1-6; D call uncertain. The CDR3 consists of 14 residues. Germline assignment: CDR1 MDHEN and CDR2 SYDVKM. V lost 2 bases and J 7 bases, leaving 9 bases between the germline ends. In DNA, the CDR3 is TGTGCCAGCAGTTTAGCCGGGCGGAATTCACCCCTCCACTTT. This gives the protein CASSLAGRNSPLHF.

This clonotype was detected only a few times. The chain links TRBV24-1 to TRBJ2-3; possibly TRBD2 for D (5 bases). V lost 2 bases and J 9 bases, leaving 11 bases between the germline ends. This CDR3 is built from 13 residues. The germline V gene has CDR1 KGHDR and CDR2 SFDVKD. The CDR3 region has the DNA TGTGCCACCAGTGATTGGTTGGAGGAAACGCAGTATTTT. Its protein product is CATSDWLEETQYF.